The clone carrying this TCR beta chain was counted between two and nine times. Its antigen is unidentified. Germline V gene sequence: CDR1 SGHVS, CDR2 FNYEAQ. The CDR3 contains 16 residues. V was clipped by 5 bases and J by 3 bases; unmatched bases: 8. This record belongs to a study of blood T cells in healthy people across ages. Findings and caveats of the study: Fewer expanded clones and more diversity marked long-lived versus aged donors.

The use of a sample-barcoded 5' primer and a J-beta primer mix characterized a second PCR of roughly 6 to 12 cycles. TCRdb itself ran the 5' RACE reads through MiXCR, one entry per CDR3 protein. This table holds approximately 350,000 distinct CDR3 sequences, about 55% found once. Source material: blood. This clonotype originated in a man in his fifties or sixties in good health. The gene calls are TRBV7-6 and TRBJ2-5; 11 bases match TRBD2. For the CDR3, the DNA is TGTGCCAGCAGCACTACGACTAGCGGGGTAAAAGAGACCCAGTACTTC. Amino acid sequence: CASSTTTSGVKETQYF.